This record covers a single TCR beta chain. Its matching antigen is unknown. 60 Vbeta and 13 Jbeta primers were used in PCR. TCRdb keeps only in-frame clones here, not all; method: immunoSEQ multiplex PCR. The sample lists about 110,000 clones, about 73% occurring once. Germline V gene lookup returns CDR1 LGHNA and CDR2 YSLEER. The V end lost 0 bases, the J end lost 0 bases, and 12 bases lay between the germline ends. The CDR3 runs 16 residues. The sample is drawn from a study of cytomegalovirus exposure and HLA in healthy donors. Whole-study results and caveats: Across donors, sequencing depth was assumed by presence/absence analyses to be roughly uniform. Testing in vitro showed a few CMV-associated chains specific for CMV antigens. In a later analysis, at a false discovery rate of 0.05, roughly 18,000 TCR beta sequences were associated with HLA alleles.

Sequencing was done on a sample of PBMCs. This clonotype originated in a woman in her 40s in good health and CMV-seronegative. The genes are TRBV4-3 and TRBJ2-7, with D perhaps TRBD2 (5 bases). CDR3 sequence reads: CASSQEGGLSSYEQYF. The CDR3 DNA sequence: TGCGCCAGCAGCCAAGAAGGCGGGCTCAGCTCCTACGAGCAGTACTTC.